Listed below are T cell receptor beta chains from one sample, sequenced in a study of cytomegalovirus exposure and HLA in healthy donors. The table came from immunoSEQ multiplex PCR; TCRdb's copy has only in-frame clones and leaves some out. This table holds 130,000 or so clones, under 10% found once. The specimen sequenced was PBMCs. Source of these receptors: a woman between 40 and 55 years old in good health and CMV-seropositive. The CDR3 runs from the conserved cysteine through the conserved F or W.

v_call: TRBV7-8; cdr3_aa: CASSLPGANVLTF
v_call: TRBV20-1; cdr3_aa: CSGGRGTEAFF
v_call: TRBV5-1; cdr3_aa: CASSPRGGYEQFF
v_call: TRBV27; cdr3_aa: CASSFDRNQPQHF
v_call: TRBV5-4; cdr3_aa: CASSLGGTGGAYGYTF
v_call: TRBV6-1; cdr3_aa: CASQMDRAGTEAFF
v_call: TRBV27; cdr3_aa: CASSLRENYGYTF
v_call: TRBV18; cdr3_aa: CASSPRGNGDGYTF
v_call: TRBV7-6; cdr3_aa: CASSSFGSNQPQHF
v_call: TRBV18; cdr3_aa: CASSGTFSYEQYF
v_call: TRBV5-4; cdr3_aa: CASRLGQGAGEQYF
v_call: TRBV7-2; cdr3_aa: CASSLNRDEQYF
v_call: TRBV2; cdr3_aa: CASRLTGGPYEQYF
v_call: TRBV2; cdr3_aa: CASSERTGWEQFF
v_call: TRBV2; cdr3_aa: CASSGLNTEAFF
v_call: TRBV6-5; cdr3_aa: CASSLGQHYCYTF
v_call: TRBV5-8; cdr3_aa: CASSSDRGNQPQHF
v_call: TRBV4-1; cdr3_aa: CASSPSTLGDYEQYF
v_call: TRBV2; cdr3_aa: CASSVNNEQFF
v_call: TRBV5-1; cdr3_aa: CASSLALAGSRDTQYF
v_call: TRBV5-4; cdr3_aa: CASSLKPVGSYGYTF
v_call: TRBV9; cdr3_aa: CASSRDIREKLFF
v_call: TRBV11-3; cdr3_aa: CASSRAGLAGYNEQFF
v_call: TRBV5-1; cdr3_aa: CASMDSSGGFHEQFF
v_call: TRBV5-1; cdr3_aa: CASSSRQGPYEQYF
v_call: TRBV18; cdr3_aa: CASSPPQGINSPLHF
v_call: TRBV5-1; cdr3_aa: CASSLEQAPYGYTF
v_call: TRBV7-9; cdr3_aa: CASSPMRGNNYGYTF
v_call: TRBV19; cdr3_aa: CASSNQPGFHNEQFF
v_call: TRBV19; cdr3_aa: CASRKGQGGYSNQPQHF
v_call: TRBV5-1; cdr3_aa: CASNLGSSYEQYF
v_call: TRBV29-1; cdr3_aa: CSVDTGLDFGYTF
v_call: TRBV29-1; cdr3_aa: CSVREQGAANYGYTF
v_call: TRBV5-1; cdr3_aa: CASSLGQGVGETQYF
v_call: TRBV27; cdr3_aa: CASSLRRQTNEKLFF
v_call: TRBV6-6; cdr3_aa: CASSYDSYTGELFF
v_call: TRBV5-6; cdr3_aa: CASSAGPGLAGGPKETQYF
v_call: TRBV19; cdr3_aa: CASSIFGVRDRGNAEKLFF
v_call: TRBV2; cdr3_aa: CASSLQGTGGYTF
v_call: TRBV6-1; cdr3_aa: CASSVGQGPYEQYF
v_call: TRBV15; cdr3_aa: CATSEDRGRDYGYTF
v_call: TRBV7-2; cdr3_aa: CASSLDRRRGSTGELFF
v_call: TRBV4-3; cdr3_aa: CASSQASGGAWDTQYF
v_call: TRBV7-2; cdr3_aa: CASSFVPGKETQYF
v_call: TRBV2; cdr3_aa: CASNTIGGGTDSPLHF
v_call: TRBV27; cdr3_aa: CASSSLDRKETQYF
v_call: TRBV6-1; cdr3_aa: CASSAPGGYGYTF
v_call: TRBV7-9; cdr3_aa: CASSLSGLHEAFF
v_call: TRBV19; cdr3_aa: CASSIRGMNTEAFF